These T cell receptor beta chains were read from a single sample in a study of intratumoral heterogeneity in liver cancer. This table comes from immunoSEQ multiplex PCR, and its TCRdb copy is limited to in-frame clones, with some not included. The sample includes just over 20,000 clones, 73% of them seen just once. Sequences were derived from tumor-adjacent normal tissue, sampled before any cancer treatment. The receptors come from a woman in her 70s with hepatocellular carcinoma. The CDR3 runs from the conserved cysteine through the conserved F or W. The D gene is left open where the match is weak. The size entry is marked missing in some rows and otherwise reads once, few, many or a size class.

V: TRBV12-5; size: NA; J: TRBJ1-5; D: NA; DNA: TGTGCTAGTGGTTTGCCAGAGACAAGGGAAGTGCAGCCCCAGCATTTT; CDR3: CASGLPETREVQPQHF
V: TRBV28; size: NA; J: TRBJ2-2; D: TRBD2; DNA: TGTGCCAGCCGACTAGCGGGAGCCCCCGGGGAGCTGTTTTTT; CDR3: CASRLAGAPGELFF
V: TRBV2; size: NA; J: TRBJ2-6; D: NA; DNA: TGTGCCAGCAGCAGAGGGCAAGCTGGGGCCAACGTCCTGACTTTC; CDR3: CASSRGQAGANVLTF
V: TRBV28; size: NA; J: TRBJ1-1; D: NA; DNA: TGTGCCAGCAGTATCGAGGGGGAAGCTTTCTTT; CDR3: CASSIEGEAFF
V: TRBV20-1; size: NA; J: TRBJ2-5; D: NA; DNA: TGCAGTGCTAGCTCTCAAGAGACCCAGTACTTC; CDR3: CSASSQETQYF
V: TRBV6-1; size: NA; J: TRBJ1-1; D: NA; DNA: TGTGCCAGCAGTGAATTGGGCACCGAAGCTTTCTTT; CDR3: CASSELGTEAFF
V: TRBV5-1; size: NA; J: TRBJ2-6; D: TRBD1; DNA: TGCGCCAGCAGCTTAGACAGGGGGCTCACTGGGGCCAACGTCCTGACTTTC; CDR3: CASSLDRGLTGANVLTF
V: TRBV7-2; size: few; J: TRBJ2-1; D: TRBD2; DNA: TGTGCCAGCAGCTTAATAGCGGGTTCCTACAATGAGCAGTTCTTC; CDR3: CASSLIAGSYNEQFF
V: TRBV2; size: NA; J: TRBJ1-5; D: NA; DNA: TGTGCCAGCAGTCTTGGGGCTCCTAATCAGCCCCAGCATTTT; CDR3: CASSLGAPNQPQHF
V: TRBV28; size: NA; J: TRBJ1-5; D: NA; DNA: TGTGCCAGCTGTGGTGGGCTTTATAGCAATCAGCCCCAGCATTTT; CDR3: CASCGGLYSNQPQHF
V: TRBV5-5; size: NA; J: TRBJ1-2; D: NA; DNA: TGTGCCAGCAGCTTGATCAGGGATCCTACCTATGGCTACACCTTC; CDR3: CASSLIRDPTYGYTF
V: TRBV2; size: NA; J: TRBJ2-1; D: TRBD2; DNA: TGTGCCAGCAGTGTTCTAGCGGGAGCCACGGATGAGCAGTTCTTC; CDR3: CASSVLAGATDEQFF
V: TRBV19; size: NA; J: TRBJ2-1; D: NA; DNA: TGTGCCAGTAGTACGGGACGGCAACGTCACAATGAGCAGTTCTTC; CDR3: CASSTGRQRHNEQFF
V: TRBV9; size: NA; J: TRBJ1-3; D: NA; DNA: TGTGCCAGCAGCGTGGCGGACACCCGCTCTGGAAACACCATATATTTT; CDR3: CASSVADTRSGNTIYF
V: TRBV9; size: NA; J: TRBJ2-7; D: TRBD1; DNA: TGTGCCAGCACTCCGGGACAGGGTTACTACGAGCAGTACTTC; CDR3: CASTPGQGYYEQYF
V: TRBV6-5; size: NA; J: TRBJ1-2; D: NA; DNA: TGTGCCAGCAGTAACCGGGACACCTATGGCTACACCTTC; CDR3: CASSNRDTYGYTF
V: TRBV5-4; size: NA; J: TRBJ2-5; D: NA; DNA: TGTGCCAGCAGCTTGGAGACCCAAGGGGAGACCCAGTACTTC; CDR3: CASSLETQGETQYF
V: TRBV19; size: few; J: TRBJ1-1; D: NA; DNA: TGTGCCAGTAGTATAGGGCAACCAGGAAATGAAGCTTTCTTT; CDR3: CASSIGQPGNEAFF
V: TRBV6-5; size: NA; J: TRBJ1-6; D: NA; DNA: TGTGCCAGCAGTACAGGGTCTTCACCCCTCCACTTT; CDR3: CASSTGSSPLHF
V: TRBV19; size: NA; J: TRBJ2-7; D: NA; DNA: TGTGCCAGCCAACGTCCCTACGAGCAGTACTTC; CDR3: CASQRPYEQYF
V: TRBV20-1; size: NA; J: TRBJ2-5; D: NA; DNA: TGCAGTGCGGGAGAGACCCAGTACTTC; CDR3: CSAGETQYF
V: TRBV24-1; size: NA; J: TRBJ2-3; D: NA; DNA: TGTGCCACCAGTGCGGGGGCGGATACGCAGTATTTT; CDR3: CATSAGADTQYF
V: TRBV7-8; size: NA; J: TRBJ1-3; D: TRBD1; DNA: TGTGCCAGCGCTTACAGGGGCTCTGGAAACACCATATATTTT; CDR3: CASAYRGSGNTIYF
V: TRBV19; size: NA; J: TRBJ2-7; D: TRBD1; DNA: TGTGCCAGTAGTATGTCAGGGGGCAGCTCCTACGAGCAGTACTTC; CDR3: CASSMSGGSSYEQYF
V: TRBV10-3; size: NA; J: TRBJ2-7; D: TRBD2; DNA: TGTGCCATCAGTGAGTCGAACCAGACTAGCGGGAGTCAGTACTTC; CDR3: CAISESNQTSGSQYF
V: TRBV28; size: NA; J: TRBJ2-6; D: NA; DNA: TGTGCCAGCTCTAGGCTCTCTGGGGCCAACGTCCTGACTTTC; CDR3: CASSRLSGANVLTF
V: TRBV4-2; size: few; J: TRBJ2-2; D: NA; DNA: TGTGCCAGCAGCCAAGCAGGCCCGGACACCGGGGAGCTGTTTTTT; CDR3: CASSQAGPDTGELFF
V: TRBV5-5; size: NA; J: TRBJ2-7; D: NA; DNA: TGTGCCAGCAGTCGGAACCAGGAAATAGCGGCCTTCTACGAGCAGTACTTC; CDR3: CASSRNQEIAAFYEQYF
V: TRBV5-4; size: NA; J: TRBJ2-1; D: TRBD2; DNA: TGTGCCAGCAGTGTACTTCAAAATAGCGGGAGTGTCAATGAGCAGTTCTTC; CDR3: CASSVLQNSGSVNEQFF
V: TRBV29-1; size: few; J: TRBJ2-1; D: TRBD1; DNA: TGCAGCGTTCGTCCGACAGGGGGTTCCTACAATGAGCAGTTCTTC; CDR3: CSVRPTGGSYNEQFF
V: TRBV28; size: NA; J: TRBJ1-2; D: NA; DNA: TGTGCCAGCAATACGGGGGGATTGGGCTATGGCTACACCTTC; CDR3: CASNTGGLGYGYTF
V: TRBV19; size: NA; J: TRBJ1-1; D: TRBD1; DNA: TGTGCCAGTAGTATAACAGGGGGCAGCGACACTGAAGCTTTCTTT; CDR3: CASSITGGSDTEAFF
V: TRBV5-1; size: few; J: TRBJ1-1; D: TRBD1; DNA: TGCGCCAGCAGCTTGAGTACAGGGGTAATGACTGAAGCTTTCTTT; CDR3: CASSLSTGVMTEAFF
V: TRBV5-5; size: NA; J: TRBJ2-1; D: NA; DNA: TGTGCCAGCAGCGCCATTCTCAGCTCCTACAATGAGCAGTTCTTC; CDR3: CASSAILSSYNEQFF
V: TRBV19; size: once; J: TRBJ1-1; D: TRBD1; DNA: TGTGCCAGTAGTATGGGTTTGGACAGGCTATTGAACACTGAAGCTTTCTTT; CDR3: CASSMGLDRLLNTEAFF
V: TRBV6-2/TRBV6-3; size: NA; J: TRBJ2-7; D: TRBD1; DNA: TGTGCCAGCAGCAGTTCGGACAGGGGCTATAACGAGCAGTACTTC; CDR3: CASSSSDRGYNEQYF
V: TRBV30; size: NA; J: TRBJ2-3; D: NA; DNA: TGTGCCTGGGACCTCACAGATACGCAGTATTTT; CDR3: CAWDLTDTQYF
V: TRBV9; size: few; J: TRBJ2-7; D: TRBD1; DNA: TGTGCCAGCAGCGTTCGGACAGGGGGCTACGAGCAGTACTTC; CDR3: CASSVRTGGYEQYF
V: TRBV10-2; size: NA; J: TRBJ2-7; D: TRBD2; DNA: TGCGCCAGCAAAGAAAATAGCGGGAGCGGCGAGCAGTACTTC; CDR3: CASKENSGSGEQYF
V: TRBV24-1; size: NA; J: TRBJ2-3; D: NA; DNA: TGTGCCACCAGTGATTTCGGGAGCACAGATACGCAGTATTTT; CDR3: CATSDFGSTDTQYF
V: TRBV9; size: NA; J: TRBJ2-2; D: NA; DNA: TGTGCCAGCAGCGTAGAAGGCCCTACCGGGGAGCTGTTTTTT; CDR3: CASSVEGPTGELFF
V: TRBV18; size: NA; J: TRBJ2-1; D: NA; DNA: TGTGCCAGCTCACCCACCTACAATGAGCAGTTCTTC; CDR3: CASSPTYNEQFF
V: TRBV11-2; size: NA; J: TRBJ2-5; D: TRBD2; DNA: TGTGCCAGCAGCCGAGCGGGAGGGTACCAAGAGACCCAGTACTTC; CDR3: CASSRAGGYQETQYF
V: TRBV28; size: NA; J: TRBJ1-1; D: NA; DNA: TGTGCCAGCAGTTTATCCGGACAGTACACTGAAGCTTTCTTT; CDR3: CASSLSGQYTEAFF
V: TRBV5-1; size: NA; J: TRBJ2-1; D: NA; DNA: TGCGCCAGCAGCTTGGCGGTAAATGAGCAGTTCTTC; CDR3: CASSLAVNEQFF
V: TRBV7-8; size: NA; J: TRBJ2-1; D: TRBD2; DNA: TGTGCCAGCAGCCATCCGACTAGCGGGTTTGACTACAATGAGCAGTTCTTC; CDR3: CASSHPTSGFDYNEQFF
V: TRBV11-1; size: few; J: TRBJ2-1; D: TRBD1; DNA: TGTGCCAGCAGTACCCGGGCCAGGGGGAATGAGCAGTTCTTC; CDR3: CASSTRARGNEQFF
V: TRBV7-9; size: NA; J: TRBJ1-4; D: NA; DNA: TGTGCCAGCAGCCAGCCTAATGAAAAACTGTTTTTT; CDR3: CASSQPNEKLFF
V: TRBV29-1; size: NA; J: TRBJ2-1; D: NA; DNA: TGCAGCGTTGATATGACCTACAATGAGCAGTTCTTC; CDR3: CSVDMTYNEQFF
V: TRBV30; size: NA; J: TRBJ1-1; D: NA; DNA: TGTGCCTGGAGTGTAGAAAATATGAACACTGAAGCTTTCTTT; CDR3: CAWSVENMNTEAFF
V: TRBV4-1; size: NA; J: TRBJ2-1; D: NA; DNA: TGCGCCAGCAGCCAAGAAGTGTCAGTTGGAATTGGGGCTGAGCAGTTCTTC; CDR3: CASSQEVSVGIGAEQFF
V: TRBV5-8; size: NA; J: TRBJ1-1; D: TRBD1; DNA: TGTGCCAGCAGCTCCCTCAGGGGGTACACTGAAGCTTTCTTT; CDR3: CASSSLRGYTEAFF
V: TRBV7-3; size: few; J: TRBJ2-2; D: NA; DNA: TGTGCCAGCGCGGTACCGAACACCGGGGAGCTGTTTTTT; CDR3: CASAVPNTGELFF
V: TRBV5-1; size: NA; J: TRBJ2-7; D: NA; DNA: TGCGCCAGCAGCTTGGAGGGTCTCTCCTACGAGCAGTACTTC; CDR3: CASSLEGLSYEQYF